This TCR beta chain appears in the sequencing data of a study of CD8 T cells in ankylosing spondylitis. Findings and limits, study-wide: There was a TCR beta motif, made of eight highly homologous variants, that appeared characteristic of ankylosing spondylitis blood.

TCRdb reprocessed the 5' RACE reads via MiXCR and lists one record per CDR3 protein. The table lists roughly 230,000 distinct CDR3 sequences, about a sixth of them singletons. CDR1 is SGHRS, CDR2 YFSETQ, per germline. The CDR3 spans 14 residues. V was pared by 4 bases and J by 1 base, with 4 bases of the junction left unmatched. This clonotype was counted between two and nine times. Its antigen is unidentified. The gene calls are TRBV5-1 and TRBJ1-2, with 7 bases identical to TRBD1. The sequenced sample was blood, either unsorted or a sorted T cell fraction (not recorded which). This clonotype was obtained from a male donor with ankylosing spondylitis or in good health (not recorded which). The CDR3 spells CASSGGTDNYGYTF. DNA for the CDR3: TGCGCCAGCAGCGGAGGGACAGATAACTATGGCTACACCTTC. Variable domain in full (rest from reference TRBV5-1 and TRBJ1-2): KAGVTQTPRYLIKTRGQQVTLSCSPISGHRSVSWYQQTPGQGLQFLFEYFSETQRNKGNFPGRFSGRQFSNSRSEMNVSTLELGDSALYLCASSGGTDNYGYTFGSGTRLTVV.